The 10 T cell receptor beta chains below all came from one sample that was sequenced in a study of blood T cells in healthy people across ages. Next came a second PCR, run for about 6 to 12 cycles, which used a sample-barcoded 5' primer along with a J-beta primer mix. Via MiXCR, TCRdb re-called the 5' RACE reads, giving one row per CDR3 protein. Of some 1.6 million distinct CDR3 sequences in the sample, about 32% were seen once. Sequenced sample: blood. These receptors were collected from a woman aged 30 to 39 in good health.

The CDR3 loop reads CASSTTSSHGQYF. The CDR3 DNA follows: TGTGCCAGCAGCACGACTAGTTCCCACGGGCAGTACTTC. This chain uses TRBV7-9 with TRBJ2-4; tentatively, D is TRBD2 (6 bases). V lost 5 bases to trimming and J lost 13 bases, with 18 bases between them. The CDR3 is 13 amino acids. Germline-derived CDR1 and CDR2 are SEHNR and FQNEAQ (reference sequence). Based on the CDR3 plus reference TRBV7-9 and TRBJ2-4, the full variable domain is DTGVSQNPRHKITKRGQNVTFRCDPISEHNRLYWYRQTLGQGPEFLTYFQNEAQLEKSRLLSDRFSAERPKGSFSTLEIQRTEQGDSAMYLCASSTTSSHGQYFGAGTRLSVL.

The gene calls are TRBV20-1 and TRBJ2-2, with D perhaps TRBD2 (5 bases). Germline V lookup: CDR1 DFQATT, CDR2 SNEGSKA (reference sequence). The CDR3 is 15 amino acids. V lost 6 bases and J 2 bases, leaving 16 bases between the germline ends. CDR3 protein: CSATVRGGNTGELFF. The CDR3 region has the DNA TGCAGTGCCACCGTCCGAGGAGGAAACACCGGGGAGCTGTTTTTT.

This sequence joins TRBV27 and TRBJ2-1; a weak D match, TRBD2 (5 bases). Germline lookup yields CDR1 MNHEY and CDR2 SMNVEV (reference sequence). V was shortened by 3 bases and J by 4 bases, with 13 bases between the two germline ends. The CDR3 totals 15 residues. The CDR3 is CASSFYRGLYNEQFF. The CDR3, as DNA: TGTGCCAGCAGTTTTTACAGAGGACTTTACAATGAGCAGTTCTTC.

The table lists this clonotype with a few counts. CDR3 protein: CASSQGGTADTQYF. DNA for the CDR3: TGTGCCAGCAGCCAAGGGGGGACCGCAGATACGCAGTATTTT. This chain links TRBV7-7 with TRBJ2-3; TRBD1 or TRBD2 may be the D gene (6 bases each). V lost 5 bases and J lost 4, with 13 bases in between. The length of the CDR3 is 14 residues. Germline loops: CDR1 SSHAT, CDR2 FNYEAQ (reference sequence).

A few counts support this clonotype. The J gene is TRBJ1-2, the V gene TRBV12-3 or TRBV12-4; D perhaps matches TRBD1 (5 bases). This CDR3 region has 13 residues. Trimming took off 3 bases at V and 8 bases at J, with 13 bases between the two ends. The CDR3 coding sequence is TGTGCCAGCAGTTTGGGCAGGGCAGGCGGCTACACCTTC. Amino acid sequence: CASSLGRAGGYTF.

The chain couples TRBV27 to TRBJ2-6; 10 bases fit TRBD2. Trimming cost V 5 bases and J 2 bases; bases outside gene matches: 6. Per germline, CDR1 MNHEY and CDR2 SMNVEV (reference sequence). The CDR3 contains 17 residues. The CDR3 region has the DNA TGTGCCAGCAGTGGCAGGGGGACTAGCGCTGGGGCCAACGTCCTGACTTTC. Translating gives CASSGRGTSAGANVLTF.

Many counts were recorded for this clonotype. V is TRBV6-2 or TRBV6-3 and J is TRBJ2-1; possible D gene TRBD1, 6 bases. V lost 5 bases and J 4 bases, leaving 9 bases between the germline ends. The CDR3 is 13 amino acids. Per germline, CDR1 MNHEY and CDR2 SVGEGT. The CDR3 DNA follows: TGTGCCAGCAGTACGACAGGTTACAATGAGCAGTTCTTC. It encodes CASSTTGYNEQFF.

This chain connects TRBV5-1 to TRBJ2-1; D remains ambiguous. The CDR3 has 12 residues. V was clipped by 5 bases and J by 8 bases, with 11 bases between them. Per germline, CDR1 SGHRS and CDR2 YFSETQ. CDR3 bases: TGCGCCAGCAGTATAGGATGGGATGAGCAGTTCTTC. Protein: CASSIGWDEQFF.

This chain joins TRBV24-1 and TRBJ1-2; 7 bases agree with TRBD1. Germline loops: CDR1 KGHDR, CDR2 SFDVKD. Germline trimming cut 4 bases from V and 4 bases from J; bases unmatched to any gene: 5. There are 14 residues in the CDR3. CDR3 sequence: CATSDSDRVYGYTF. The CDR3, as DNA: TGTGCCACCAGTGACTCCGACAGGGTCTATGGCTACACCTTC.

Only one count was recorded for this clonotype. The chain links TRBV9 to TRBJ2-1; D is unresolved. V was cut by 4 bases and J by 8 bases, with 10 bases left in between. Germline lookup yields CDR1 SGDLS and CDR2 YYNGEE. The CDR3 consists of 12 residues. The CDR3 DNA reads as TGTGCCAGCAGCCCTAGTTACGATGAGCAGTTCTTC. Its translation: CASSPSYDEQFF.